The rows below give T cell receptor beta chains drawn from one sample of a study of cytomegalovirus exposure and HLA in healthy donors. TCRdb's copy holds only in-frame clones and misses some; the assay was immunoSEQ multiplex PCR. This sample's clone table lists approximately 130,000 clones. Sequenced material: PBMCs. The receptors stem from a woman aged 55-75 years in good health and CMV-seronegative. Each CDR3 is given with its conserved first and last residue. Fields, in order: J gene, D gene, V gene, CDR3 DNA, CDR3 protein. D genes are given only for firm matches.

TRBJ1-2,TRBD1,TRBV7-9,TGTGCCAGCAGCTTAGGCGGGACAGGGGGCATTGGCTATGGCTACACCTTC,CASSLGGTGGIGYGYTF
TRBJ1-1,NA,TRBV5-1,TGCGCCAGCAGCTGGGGGCCGGCCTTGAACACTGAAGCTTTCTTT,CASSWGPALNTEAFF
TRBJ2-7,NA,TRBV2,TGTGCCAGCAGCCTGACAGGTTACGAGCAGTACTTC,CASSLTGYEQYF
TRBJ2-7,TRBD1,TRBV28,TGTGCCAGCAGTTTACCCTCCCCCGGGACAGGTCAATACGAGCAGTACTTC,CASSLPSPGTGQYEQYF
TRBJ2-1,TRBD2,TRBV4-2,TGTGCCAGCAGCCAAGAGTCTAGCGGGGAGTGGGCGTACAATGAGCAGTTCTTC,CASSQESSGEWAYNEQFF
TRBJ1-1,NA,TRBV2,TGTGCCAGCAGTGTGGGAGAGGCGAACACTGAAGCTTTCTTT,CASSVGEANTEAFF
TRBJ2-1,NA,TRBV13,TGTGCCAGCAGCTTAGGAGCGAATGAGCAGTTCTTC,CASSLGANEQFF
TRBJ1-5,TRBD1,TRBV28,TGTGCCAGCAGCTTCAGGGGGCTTAAGGCTCAGCCCCAGCATTTT,CASSFRGLKAQPQHF
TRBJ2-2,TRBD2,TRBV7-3,TGTGCCAGCAGCTTAGGCGGGAGAAGCACCGGGGAGCTGTTTTTT,CASSLGGRSTGELFF
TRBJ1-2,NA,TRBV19,TGTGCTTCCTGGGACGGGGAGGACTATGGCTACACCTTC,CASWDGEDYGYTF
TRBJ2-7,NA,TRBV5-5,TGTGCCAGCAGCTCCCTCTCCTACGAGCAGTACTTC,CASSSLSYEQYF
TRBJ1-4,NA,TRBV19,TGTGCCAGTACGGGAAACTACGCAACTAATGAAAAACTGTTTTTT,CASTGNYATNEKLFF
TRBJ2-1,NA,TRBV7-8,TGTGCCAGCAGCTTAGTAGGTCGCGGGGGCAGGAGTACTAATGAGCAGTTCTTC,CASSLVGRGGRSTNEQFF
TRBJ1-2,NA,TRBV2,TGTGCCACCGCCGGGACTAGTGGCAACTATGGCTACACCTTC,CATAGTSGNYGYTF
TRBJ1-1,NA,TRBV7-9,TGTGCCAGCAGCCCTCTGAACACTGAAGCTTTCTTT,CASSPLNTEAFF
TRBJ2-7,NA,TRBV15,TGTGCCACCAGCAGAGGAGACCCTAGCTACGAGCAGTACTTC,CATSRGDPSYEQYF
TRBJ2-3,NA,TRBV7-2,TGTGCCAGCAGCTTACCGGGGGTAGATACGCAGTATTTT,CASSLPGVDTQYF
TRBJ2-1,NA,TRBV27,TGTGCCAGCAGTTCTGACAGGTCTTTTTACAATGAGCAGTTCTTC,CASSSDRSFYNEQFF
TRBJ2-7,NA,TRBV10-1,TGCGCCAGCAGTGAAACACCCTACGAGCAGTACTTC,CASSETPYEQYF
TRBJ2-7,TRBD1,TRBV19,TGTGCCAGTAGCCAGGACAGGGCAAAGTTCTACGAGCAGTACTTC,CASSQDRAKFYEQYF
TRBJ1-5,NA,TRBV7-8,TGTGCCAGCAGCAAATACAATCAGCCCCAGCATTTT,CASSKYNQPQHF
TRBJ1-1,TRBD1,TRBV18,TGTGCCAGCTCACCACCGACAGGGGCCTTGGGGACTGAAGCTTTCTTT,CASSPPTGALGTEAFF
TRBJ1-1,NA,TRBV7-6,TGTGCCAGCAGCTCTAGAGGACAGCGCGCTGAAGCTTTCTTT,CASSSRGQRAEAFF
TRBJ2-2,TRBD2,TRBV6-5,TGTGCCAGCCGATCGACTAGCGCGTCCGGGGAGCTGTTTTTT,CASRSTSASGELFF
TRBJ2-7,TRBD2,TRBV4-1,TGCGCCAGCAGCCAAGATGTTCCAAGGACTAGCGGGAGCCCTAGCTCCTACGAGCAGTACTTC,CASSQDVPRTSGSPSSYEQYF
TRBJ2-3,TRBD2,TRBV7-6,TGTGCCAGCGGACTAGCGGGCCCCACAGATACGCAGTATTTT,CASGLAGPTDTQYF
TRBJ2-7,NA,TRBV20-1,TGCAGTGCTCCAGGGACCTACGAGCAGTACTTC,CSAPGTYEQYF
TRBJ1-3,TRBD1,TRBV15,TGTGCCACCAGCAGAGACAGGGGGCGAAACACCATATATTTT,CATSRDRGRNTIYF
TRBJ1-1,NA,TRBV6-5,TGTGCCAGCAGTTACTCGTCCGTAGCGAACACTGAAGCTTTCTTT,CASSYSSVANTEAFF
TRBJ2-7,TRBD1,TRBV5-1,TGCGCCAGCAGTTGGACAGGGGGAAGCTCCTACGAGCAGTACTTC,CASSWTGGSSYEQYF
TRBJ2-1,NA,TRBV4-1,TGCGCCAGCAGCCCGTTCCCCAGGGGTGGGACCTACAATGAGCAGTTCTTC,CASSPFPRGGTYNEQFF
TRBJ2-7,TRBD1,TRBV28,TGTGCCAGCAGTCCTGGGGACAGGGACTACGAGCAGTACTTC,CASSPGDRDYEQYF
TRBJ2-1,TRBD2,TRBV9,TGTGCCAGCAGCGAGACTAGCGGGGCAGGAGGCCCCAGTTTCGATGAGCAGTTCTTC,CASSETSGAGGPSFDEQFF
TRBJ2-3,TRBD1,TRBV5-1,TGCGCCAGCAGCTTGGATCTGGACAGGGCGGATACGCAGTATTTT,CASSLDLDRADTQYF
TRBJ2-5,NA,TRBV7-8,TGTGCCAGCAGCTTAGCGGGAGCCCCGGAGACCCAGTACTTC,CASSLAGAPETQYF
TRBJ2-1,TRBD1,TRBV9,TGTGCCAGCAGCGCCTGGGACCAGGGGGTGGGTGAGCAGTTCTTC,CASSAWDQGVGEQFF
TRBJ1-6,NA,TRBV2,TGTGCCAGCAGTGAGACAGGTGGAAGTTCACCCCTCCACTTT,CASSETGGSSPLHF
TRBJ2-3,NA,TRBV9,TGTGCCAGCAGCGTAATAGAGTCGACTAGAGGGGCCCCTACGCAGTATTTT,CASSVIESTRGAPTQYF
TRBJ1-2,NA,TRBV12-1,TGTGCCAGGGGGGAGGGGACGAACTATGGCTACACCTTC,CARGEGTNYGYTF
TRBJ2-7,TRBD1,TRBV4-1,TGCGCCAGCAGCCAAGATTCGGGTCGACAGGGGGCGACGTACGAGCAGTACTTC,CASSQDSGRQGATYEQYF
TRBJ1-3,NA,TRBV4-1,TGCGCCAGCAGCCAAACGGACAGCTCTGGAAACACCATATATTTT,CASSQTDSSGNTIYF
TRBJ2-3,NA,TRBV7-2,TGTGCCAGCAGCCTTGCGAGAGTAGATACGCAGTATTTT,CASSLARVDTQYF